Here is one TCR beta chain with its context. Its antigen is as yet unknown. This record belongs to a study of T cell repertoires in cytomegalovirus infection. Study information: In public TCR beta signatures, there were indications of both CMV infection and matching HLA type. General study findings and limits: In two of eight donors, the top clonotype was HLA-C-restricted CMV-specific. Summed frequency of public TCR beta families distinguished CMV carriers with the relevant HLA.

In germline, CDR1 is SGHNT, CDR2 YENEEA. V lost 0 bases, J lost 7 bases, and 7 bases stayed unmatched. This CDR3 has 17 amino acids. TCRdb passed the reads through MiXCR, listing each CDR3 protein once. This table holds 650,000 to 850,000 distinct CDR3 sequences, 25% to 35% found once. The genes are TRBV11-3 and TRBJ2-1, with 12 bases identical to TRBD2. The sample here was cultured CD8+ T cells from PBMCs, taken from culture after CMV antigen stimulation. The TCR comes from a human donor in good health (CMV status not recorded). Some clones in this sample may be carry-over from other donors' samples. This CDR3 is CASSLDPSGGAWNEQFF. The CDR3 DNA sequence: TGTGCCAGCAGCTTAGACCCTAGCGGGGGGGCCTGGAATGAGCAGTTCTTC.